One sample yielded the 3 T cell receptor beta chains listed below, sequenced in a study of T cells in Graves' hyperthyroidism and ophthalmopathy. TCR beta CDR3 regions were amplified from RNA transcripts. The HTBI primer set drove a first-round RT-PCR of the TCR CDR3. A single record per CDR3 protein comes from TCRdb applying MiXCR to the multiplex PCR reads. The sample has approximately 520,000 distinct CDR3 sequences; roughly a quarter are singletons. Sequencing used blood. The receptors derive from a woman in her thirties with Graves' ophthalmopathy.

The chain is built from TRBV7-9 and TRBJ2-5; a weak D match, TRBD2 (5 bases). The CDR3 has 13 residues. The germline gives CDR1 SEHNR, CDR2 FQNEAQ (reference sequence). V was shortened by 8 bases and J by 2 bases, with 12 bases between the two germline ends. DNA of the CDR3: TGTGCCAGCCTACTAGGGAATCAAGAGACCCAGTACTTC. It translates to CASLLGNQETQYF. The whole variable domain, filled in from reference TRBV7-9 and TRBJ2-5, reads DTGVSQNPRHKITKRGQNVTFRCDPISEHNRLYWYRQTLGQGPEFLTYFQNEAQLEKSRLLSDRFSAERPKGSFSTLEIQRTEQGDSAMYLCASLLGNQETQYFGPGTRLLVL.

There are many counts of this clonotype. The chain carries TRBV19 and TRBJ2-6, with 9 bases lining up with TRBD2. Per the germline V gene, CDR1 is LNHDA and CDR2 is SQIVND (reference sequence). The V gene end was trimmed by 5 bases and the J gene end by 2 bases; junction bases not matched to a gene: 4. This CDR3 is built from 16 residues. The CDR3 DNA is TGTGCCAGTAGTCCGCGGGAGGGAACTGGGGCCAACGTCCTGACTTTC. This translates into CASSPREGTGANVLTF. Variable domain in full (rest from reference TRBV19 and TRBJ2-6): DGGITQSPKYLFRKEGQNVTLSCEQNLNHDAMYWYRQDPGQGLRLIYYSQIVNDFQKGDIAEGYSVSREKKESFPLTVTSAQKNPTAFYLCASSPREGTGANVLTFGAGSRLTVL.

This clonotype was seen ten or more times. This chain connects TRBV7-9 to TRBJ2-5; D may correspond to TRBD1 or TRBD2 (5 bases each). The V end was cut by 1 base, the J end by 4 bases, with 16 bases between. The CDR3 is 16 amino acids. CDR1 and CDR2 from the germline V gene are SEHNR and FQNEAQ (reference sequence). The CDR3 protein is CASSLVGGFGGETQYF. CDR3 bases: TGTGCCAGCAGCTTAGTCGGAGGTTTTGGGGGAGAGACCCAGTACTTC.